The following is a T cell receptor beta chain sequence with its context. No cognate antigen has been identified for it. One base away there is no much larger clone; base qualities are not given. The sample comes from a study of cytomegalovirus exposure and HLA in healthy donors (dated by TCRdb to the late 2010s). Context from the whole study: According to a later analysis, the roughly 130 validation repertoires were produced on the same platform as the 666 repertoires of the first cohort. The study aimed to test whether cataloging public T cell receptors could reveal signatures of past pathogen exposure. Besides the first cohort of about 730 subjects, a separate validation cohort made up of about 120 different subjects was used. To predict cytomegalovirus infection status, the study combined high-throughput TCR immunosequencing, statistical association of individual TCRs with disease status, and machine learning. General conclusions and limits of the study: The study listed 170 or so TCR beta chains as associated with cytomegalovirus. In a later analysis, TCRs clustered in the first cohort were found to also tend to co-occur in the 130 or so validation repertoires, with approximately 93% of cluster scores above 0. A later analysis had no HLA typing for the validation cohort, so co-occurrence there was scored across all 120 repertoires. A few of the identified cytomegalovirus-associated TCR beta chains were confirmed in vitro to be specific for cytomegalovirus antigens. In both the original and validation cohorts, the classifier was reported to diagnose cytomegalovirus status with high specificity and sensitivity. While some public TCRs were present in many individuals, most TCR sequences turned up only very rarely across donors. The authors suggested that the approach could potentially be generalized to other disease states and immunological phenotypes.

The receptor library was made with the immunoSEQ multiplex PCR assay. For the original study's pipeline: To diagnose cytomegalovirus status from the catalog of TCR beta chain sequences, a statistical classification framework was built. TCRdb's version of the immuneACCESS table is confined to in-frame rearrangements and falls short of the full clone set. An unresolved V gene accounts for under half of the shortfall where checked; the remainder is of unknown origin. From that table come the V and J calls and clone size; the DNA was used to work out D and trimming. This sample has roughly 130,000 clones in its table, and about nine tenths of those were observed once. Less than 7% of the sample is in the top ten clones. Separate from the approximately 700-subject first cohort, the validation cohort of over 90 subjects was the group to which the donors belonged. V is reduced by 5 bases and J by 2 bases, leaving a spacing of 14 bases between them. The germline V gene supplies CDR1 SGHRS and CDR2 YFSETQ. The CDR3 numbers 14 residues from cysteine through phenylalanine. The CDR3 DNA has 42 bases and is translated from base 1.

The sequencing sample was made of PBMCs. The receptor was isolated from a woman aged 30 to 39 in good health and CMV-seropositive. This receptor chain uses TRBV5-1 and TRBJ2-7, with a tentative D gene TRBD1 over 5 matching bases. Here the CDR3 is given as CASRMVAGTYEQYF. Read as DNA, the sequence is TGCGCCAGCAGAATGGTGGCAGGGACCTACGAGCAGTACTTC. With all but the CDR3 taken from the reference TRBV5-1 and TRBJ2-7 genes, the full variable domain is: KAGVTQTPRYLIKTRGQQVTLSCSPISGHRSVSWYQQTPGQGLQFLFEYFSETQRNKGNFPGRFSGRQFSNSRSEMNVSTLELGDSALYLCASRMVAGTYEQYFGPGTRLTVT.